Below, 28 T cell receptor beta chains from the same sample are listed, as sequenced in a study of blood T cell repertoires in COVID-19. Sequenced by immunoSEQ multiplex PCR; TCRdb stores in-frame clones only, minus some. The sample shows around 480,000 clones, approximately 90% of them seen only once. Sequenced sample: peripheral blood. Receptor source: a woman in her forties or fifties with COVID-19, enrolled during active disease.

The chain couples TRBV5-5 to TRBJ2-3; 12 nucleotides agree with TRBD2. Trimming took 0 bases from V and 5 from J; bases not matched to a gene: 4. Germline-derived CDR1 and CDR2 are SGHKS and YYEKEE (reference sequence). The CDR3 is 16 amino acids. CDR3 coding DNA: TGTGCCAGCAGCTTGGGACTAGCGGGGGAAGTAGATACGCAGTATTTT. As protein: CASSLGLAGEVDTQYF.

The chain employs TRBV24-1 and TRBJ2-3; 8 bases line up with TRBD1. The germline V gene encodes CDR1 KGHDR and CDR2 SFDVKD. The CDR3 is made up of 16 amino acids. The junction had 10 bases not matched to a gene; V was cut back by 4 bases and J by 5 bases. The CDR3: CATSDPRQGRGDTQYF. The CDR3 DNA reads TGTGCCACCAGTGACCCTCGACAGGGGAGAGGAGATACGCAGTATTTT.

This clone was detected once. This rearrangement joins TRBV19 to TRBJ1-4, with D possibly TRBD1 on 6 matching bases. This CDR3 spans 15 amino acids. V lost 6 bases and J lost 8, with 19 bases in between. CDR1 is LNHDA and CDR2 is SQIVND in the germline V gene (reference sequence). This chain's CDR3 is CASSARSGTGEKLFF. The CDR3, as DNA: TGTGCCAGTAGCGCAAGATCAGGTACAGGGGAAAAACTGTTTTTT.

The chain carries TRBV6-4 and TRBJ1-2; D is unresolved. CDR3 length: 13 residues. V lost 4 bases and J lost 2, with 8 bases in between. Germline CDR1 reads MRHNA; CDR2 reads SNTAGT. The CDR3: CASSAGRNYGYTF. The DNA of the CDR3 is TGTGCCAGCAGTGCGGGGAGGAACTATGGCTACACCTTC.

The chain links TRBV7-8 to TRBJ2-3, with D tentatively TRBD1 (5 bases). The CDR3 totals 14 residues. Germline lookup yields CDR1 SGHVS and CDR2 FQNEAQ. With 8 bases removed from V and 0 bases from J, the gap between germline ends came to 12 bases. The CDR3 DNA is TGTGCCAGCTCTAGGGGCCCTAGCACAGATACGCAGTATTTT. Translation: CASSRGPSTDTQYF. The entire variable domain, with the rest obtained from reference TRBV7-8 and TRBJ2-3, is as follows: GAGVSQSPRYKVAKRGQDVALRCDPISGHVSLFWYQQALGQGPEFLTYFQNEAQLDKSGLPSDRFFAERPEGSVSTLKIQRTQQEDSAVYLCASSRGPSTDTQYFGPGTRLTVL.

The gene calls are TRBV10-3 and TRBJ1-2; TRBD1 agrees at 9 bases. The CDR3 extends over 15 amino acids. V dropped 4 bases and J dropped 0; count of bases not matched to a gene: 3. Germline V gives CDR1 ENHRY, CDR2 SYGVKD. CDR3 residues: CAISADRGTNYGYTF. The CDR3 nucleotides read TGTGCCATCAGTGCGGACAGGGGTACTAACTATGGCTACACCTTC.

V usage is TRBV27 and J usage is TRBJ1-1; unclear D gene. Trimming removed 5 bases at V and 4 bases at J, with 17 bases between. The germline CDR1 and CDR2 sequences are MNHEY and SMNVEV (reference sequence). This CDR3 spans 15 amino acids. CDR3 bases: TGTGCCAGCAGTACCTGGACTGGGGTGGGCACTGAAGCTTTCTTT. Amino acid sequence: CASSTWTGVGTEAFF.

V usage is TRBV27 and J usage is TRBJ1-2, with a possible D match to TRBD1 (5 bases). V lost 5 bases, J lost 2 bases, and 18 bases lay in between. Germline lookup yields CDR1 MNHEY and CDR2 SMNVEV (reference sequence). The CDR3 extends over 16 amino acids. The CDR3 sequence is CASSHPTGTANYGYTF. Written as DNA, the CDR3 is TGTGCCAGCAGTCACCCGACCGGGACTGCCAACTATGGCTACACCTTC.

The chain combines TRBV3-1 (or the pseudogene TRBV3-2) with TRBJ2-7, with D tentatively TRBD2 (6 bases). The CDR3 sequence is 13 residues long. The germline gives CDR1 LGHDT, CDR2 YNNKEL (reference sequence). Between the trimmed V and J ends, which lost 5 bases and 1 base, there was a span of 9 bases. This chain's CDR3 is CASSLGLSYEQYF. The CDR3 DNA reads TGTGCCAGCAGCTTGGGACTTTCCTACGAGCAGTACTTC.

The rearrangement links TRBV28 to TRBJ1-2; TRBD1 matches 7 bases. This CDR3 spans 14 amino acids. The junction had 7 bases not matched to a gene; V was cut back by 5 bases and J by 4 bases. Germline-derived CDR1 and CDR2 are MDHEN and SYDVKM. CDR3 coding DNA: TGTGCCAGCAGTATACACGGACAGGCCTATGGCTACACCTTC. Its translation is CASSIHGQAYGYTF.

CDR3 residues: CASSLGWGGAFF. CDR3 in DNA: TGTGCCAGCAGCTTGGGATGGGGGGGAGCTTTCTTT. The chain links TRBV5-4 to TRBJ1-1; D is perhaps TRBD1 (5 bases). CDR3 size: 12 residues. V lost 0 bases and J 10 bases, leaving 10 bases between the germline ends. Germline V CDR1 and CDR2: SGHNT, YYREEE (reference sequence).

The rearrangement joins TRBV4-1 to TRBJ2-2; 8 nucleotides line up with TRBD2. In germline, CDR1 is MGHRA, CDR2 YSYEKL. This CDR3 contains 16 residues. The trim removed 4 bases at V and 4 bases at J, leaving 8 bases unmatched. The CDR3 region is CASSLPGGAITGELFF. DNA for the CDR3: TGCGCCAGCAGCCTGCCCGGGGGGGCCATCACCGGGGAGCTGTTTTTT.

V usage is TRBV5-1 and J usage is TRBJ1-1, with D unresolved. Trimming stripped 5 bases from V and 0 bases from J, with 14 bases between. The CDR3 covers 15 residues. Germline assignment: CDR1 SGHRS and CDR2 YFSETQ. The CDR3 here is CASRFYESLNTEAFF. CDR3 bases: TGCGCCAGCAGATTCTACGAGTCCTTGAACACTGAAGCTTTCTTT.

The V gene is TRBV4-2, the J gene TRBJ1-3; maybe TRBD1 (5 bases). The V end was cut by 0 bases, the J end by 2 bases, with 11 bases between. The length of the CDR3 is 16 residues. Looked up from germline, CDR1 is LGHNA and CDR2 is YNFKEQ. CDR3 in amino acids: CASSQEIGGAGNTIYF. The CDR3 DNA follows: TGTGCCAGCAGCCAAGAGATTGGGGGGGCTGGAAACACCATATATTTT.

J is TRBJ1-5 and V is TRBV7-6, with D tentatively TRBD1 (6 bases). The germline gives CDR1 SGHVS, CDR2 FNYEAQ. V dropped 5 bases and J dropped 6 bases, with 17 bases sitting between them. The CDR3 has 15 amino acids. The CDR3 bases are TGTGCCAGCAGCCCTGCATTGGGAGGGGGTCAGCCCCAGCATTTT. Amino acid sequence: CASSPALGGGQPQHF.

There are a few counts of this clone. The CDR3 sequence: CASNPSGGKGYGYTF. CDR3 in DNA: TGTGCCAGTAACCCTTCAGGGGGTAAGGGCTATGGCTACACCTTC. The genes are TRBV19 and TRBJ1-2, with 7 bases fitting TRBD1. The CDR3 covers 15 residues. The germline V gene encodes CDR1 LNHDA and CDR2 SQIVND (reference sequence). Losses at the gene ends were 7 bases for V and 4 bases for J; bases not matched to a gene: 12.

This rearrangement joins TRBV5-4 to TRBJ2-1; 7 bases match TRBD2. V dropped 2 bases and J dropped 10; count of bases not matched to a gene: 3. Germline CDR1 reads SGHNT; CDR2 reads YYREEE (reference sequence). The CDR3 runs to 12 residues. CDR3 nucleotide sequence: TGTGCCAGCAGCTTAGGGGAGGGCGAGCAGTTCTTC. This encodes CASSLGEGEQFF.

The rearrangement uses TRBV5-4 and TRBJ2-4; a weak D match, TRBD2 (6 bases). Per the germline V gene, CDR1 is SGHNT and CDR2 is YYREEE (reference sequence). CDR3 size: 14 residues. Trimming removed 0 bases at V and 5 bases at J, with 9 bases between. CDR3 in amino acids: CASSLGGVENIQYF. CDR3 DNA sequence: TGTGCCAGCAGCTTGGGCGGGGTGGAAAACATTCAGTACTTC.

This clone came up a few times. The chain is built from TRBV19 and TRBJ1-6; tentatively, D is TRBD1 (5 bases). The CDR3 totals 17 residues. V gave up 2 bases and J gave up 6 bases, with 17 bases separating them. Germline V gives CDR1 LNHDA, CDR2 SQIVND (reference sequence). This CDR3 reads CASSISWGPRSNSPLHF. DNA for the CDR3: TGTGCCAGTAGTATATCCTGGGGCCCGCGGAGTAATTCACCCCTCCACTTT.

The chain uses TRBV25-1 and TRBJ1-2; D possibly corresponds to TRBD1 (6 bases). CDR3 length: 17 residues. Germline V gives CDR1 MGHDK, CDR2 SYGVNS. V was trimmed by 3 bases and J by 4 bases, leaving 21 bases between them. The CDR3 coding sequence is TGTGCCAGCAGTGAGTGGGCTTCGGGACAAATATCCTATGGCTACACCTTC. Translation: CASSEWASGQISYGYTF.

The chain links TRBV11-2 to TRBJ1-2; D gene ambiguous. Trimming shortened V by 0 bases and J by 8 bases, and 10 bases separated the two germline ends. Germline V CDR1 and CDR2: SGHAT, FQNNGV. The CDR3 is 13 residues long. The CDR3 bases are TGTGCCAGCAGCTTAGATCTCGGGTTCGGCTACACCTTC. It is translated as CASSLDLGFGYTF.

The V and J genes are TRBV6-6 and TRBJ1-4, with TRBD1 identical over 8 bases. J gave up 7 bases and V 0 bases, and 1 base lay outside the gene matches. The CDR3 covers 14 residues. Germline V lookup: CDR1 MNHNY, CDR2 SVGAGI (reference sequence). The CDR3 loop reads CASSYSGTGEKLFF. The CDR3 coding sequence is TGTGCCAGCAGTTACTCAGGGACAGGTGAAAAACTGTTTTTT.

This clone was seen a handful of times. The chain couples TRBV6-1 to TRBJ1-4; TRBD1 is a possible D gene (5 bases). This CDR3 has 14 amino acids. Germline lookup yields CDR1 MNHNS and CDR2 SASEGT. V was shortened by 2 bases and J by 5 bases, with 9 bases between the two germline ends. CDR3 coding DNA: TGTGCCAGCAGTGAACAGGGATACAATGAAAAACTGTTTTTT. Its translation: CASSEQGYNEKLFF.

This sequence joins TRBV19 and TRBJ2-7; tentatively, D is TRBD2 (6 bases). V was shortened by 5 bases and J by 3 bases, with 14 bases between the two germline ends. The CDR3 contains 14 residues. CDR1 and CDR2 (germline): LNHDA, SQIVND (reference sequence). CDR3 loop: CASSVNRDFYEQYF. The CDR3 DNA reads TGTGCCAGTAGTGTTAACCGGGACTTCTACGAGCAGTACTTC.

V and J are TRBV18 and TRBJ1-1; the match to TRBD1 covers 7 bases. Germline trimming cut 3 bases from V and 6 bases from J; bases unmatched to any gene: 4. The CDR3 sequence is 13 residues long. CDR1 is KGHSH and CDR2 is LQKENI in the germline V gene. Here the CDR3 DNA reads TGTGCCAGCTCACCTCAGGGGACAGCTGAAGCTTTCTTT. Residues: CASSPQGTAEAFF.

CDR3 in DNA: TGTGCCAGCAGCTTGACGGACAGGGCTCACTATGGCTACACCTTC. Translating it yields CASSLTDRAHYGYTF. The V call is TRBV5-6, the J call TRBJ1-2; 8 positions agree with TRBD1. The CDR3 covers 15 residues. Looked up from germline, CDR1 is SGHDT and CDR2 is YYEEEE. The ends lost 1 base at V and 3 bases at J; junction bases unmatched: 5.

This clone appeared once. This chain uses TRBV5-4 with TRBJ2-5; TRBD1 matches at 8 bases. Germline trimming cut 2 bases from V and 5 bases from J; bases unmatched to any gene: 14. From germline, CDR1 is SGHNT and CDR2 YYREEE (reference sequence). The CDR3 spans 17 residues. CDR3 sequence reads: CASSFGDGRQGYETQYF. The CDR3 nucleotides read TGTGCCAGCAGCTTTGGAGATGGAAGACAGGGGTACGAGACCCAGTACTTC.

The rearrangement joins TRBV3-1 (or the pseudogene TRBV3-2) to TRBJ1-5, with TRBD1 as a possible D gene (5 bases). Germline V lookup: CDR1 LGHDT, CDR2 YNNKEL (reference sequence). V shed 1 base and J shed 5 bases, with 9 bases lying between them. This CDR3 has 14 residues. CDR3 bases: TGTGCCAGCAGCCAAGGCAGGGTGGATCAGCCCCAGCATTTT. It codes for CASSQGRVDQPQHF.